This T cell receptor (beta chain) was identified during a study of blood T cell dynamics during melanoma immunotherapy (dated by TCRdb to the early 2020s). About the study as a whole: The patients had metastatic melanoma and were given first-line pembrolizumab or nivolumab plus ipilimumab as standard of care in the United Kingdom. To find early correlates of response, peripheral T cell receptor repertoires were profiled in metastatic melanoma patients before and after one cycle of checkpoint inhibitor therapy. Consecutive patients formed a training cohort, and a further independent group of patients from the same centre was pooled into an external validation set.

Reading the germline V gene gives CDR1 MNHNS and CDR2 SASEGT. Trimming takes 6 bases from V and 7 bases from J, and the germline ends sit 13 bases apart. The CDR3 runs 13 amino acids, cysteine and phenylalanine included. The read is trimmed to its CDR3 DNA, 39 bases read in frame from base 1. Per the publication, the time point label means: pre-treatment baseline. Blood samples were taken before treatment (T0) and at week 3 (W3), following the first cycle of checkpoint blockade. Except for a couple of patients with rapid clinical progression, response was assessed 12 weeks after the first infusion by RECIST 1.1; disease control meant complete response, partial response or stable disease. Patients were not eligible if they had prior systemic cancer treatment, concomitant immunosuppressant therapy or synchronous other active malignancies. Bulk PBMC and plasma cell-free DNA were both sequenced for TCR beta so that circulating cells and T cell turnover could be tracked. PBMC were isolated from blood with Lymphoprep and SepMate tubes, followed by red cell lysis. QIAamp DNA Blood Mini kits were used to extract DNA from PBMC and sorted T cell subsets.

For every bulk PBMC sample, a fixed 350 ng of DNA was loaded. Following the manufacturer instructions, the immunoSEQ TCRb Assay kit was used to amplify TCR beta CDR3 sequences from genomic DNA. The KAPA Library Quantification Kit for Illumina platforms was used to quantify the pooled libraries by qPCR. Pooled libraries were sequenced on an Illumina NextSeq 500, clustered at roughly 0.55-1.1 pM. The source study handled its data this way. TCR data were analyzed using immunoSEQ ANALYZER and the R LymphoSeq package. A rearrangement efficiency score was calculated as productive divided by the sum of productive and non-productive CDR3 sequences. Clonality was measured with the Gini coefficient and diversity with the Renyi index at alpha=1, and both measures were compared pairwise between timepoints within each patient. In LymphoSeq, clonal relatedness was computed using an edit distance of 3, and repertoire similarity was computed using the Bhattacharyya coefficient. To classify response, a linear discriminant analysis based on week-3 changes in clonality and diversity was built with the R MASS and caret packages. The table comes from immuneACCESS by way of TCRdb, which keeps in-frame sequences with V and J called. Part of the clones is missing from these tables; in studies checked, under half for an unresolved V gene and the rest for unknown reasons. The V and J calls and the clone size are those of that table, but D and trimming were determined from the DNA. The sample profile shows about 14,000 clones; 85% to 90% of them were found once. 6% to 7.5% of the sample is in the top ten clones.

General conclusions and limits of the study: The relatively small sample size was acknowledged as something that could potentially limit how far the results can be generalized. Patients who later achieved disease control showed a bifurcated PBMC repertoire reorganization at W3, with increased clonality or increased diversity, unlike progressors. Whether the T cell clones driving repertoire changes were melanoma-specific or reflected general immune activation could not be determined in the study.

Note on this clone: This receptor's antigen is unknown. One base away there is no much larger clone; base qualities are not given.

This receptor was taken from a human donor with melanoma. The chain was built from TRBV6-1 and TRBJ2-1; the D segment is perhaps TRBD1 or TRBD2, each sharing 5 matched bases. The sample consisted of blood, taken from a patient treated with checkpoint blockade. The bases read TGTGCCAGCAGGAGGGGCGGTGGGAATGAGCAGTTCTTC. It encodes CASRRGGGNEQFF.